This T cell receptor beta chain was retrieved from a study of beta chain features in type 1 diabetes. In the study overall: There was similarity between patients and healthy donors in age, gender and cell yields. Across all samples, roughly 99 million sorted cells were examined.

Expressed TCRB transcripts were sequenced after all isolated RNA was converted to cDNA. TCRdb's table, derived via immunoSEQ multiplex PCR, lists solely in-frame clones and lacks some. The sample holds roughly 450,000 clones, over 11% seen once. This clone came up a few times. The V end was cut by 4 bases, the J end by 0 bases, with 13 bases between. CDR1 and CDR2 (germline): SQVTM, ANQGSEA. CDR3 length equals 14 residues. Sorting with CD45RO/CCR7/CD25/CD127/CD95/CD27 yielded naive, central memory, regulatory and stem-like memory CD4+ cells. The chain carries TRBV29-1 and TRBJ2-7, with TRBD2 as a possible D gene (5 bases). The sequencing input was naive CD4+ T cells from blood. The origin of this receptor is a man aged 25-45 years in good health. The CDR3 loop is CSVARTGDSYEQYF. The CDR3 DNA reads TGCAGCGTTGCCCGAACCGGGGACTCCTACGAGCAGTACTTC.